This entry features one T cell receptor (beta chain) sequence. The sample has other DNA sequences that encode this CDR3 too. The data were obtained in a study of cytomegalovirus exposure and HLA in healthy donors. Healthy bone marrow donors made up the cohort. Use of 60 Vbeta and 13 Jbeta primers characterized the PCR. Assay used: immunoSEQ multiplex PCR; TCRdb lists only in-frame clones, some missing. The profile shows about 170,000 clones, around 80% of them singletons. Germline CDR1 is MDHEN and CDR2 is SYDVKM. V gave up 4 bases and J gave up 5 bases; unmatched junction bases: 14. The CDR3 runs to 17 residues.

The chain uses TRBV28 and TRBJ1-5; 7 bases map to TRBD1. The receptor comes from a woman in her fifties or sixties in good health and CMV-seronegative. Input material: PBMCs. The CDR3 reads CASSSPRGTGEHQPQHF. As DNA, the CDR3 is TGTGCCAGCAGTTCACCCCGCGGAACAGGGGAGCATCAGCCCCAGCATTTT.